The T cell receptor (beta chain) described here comes from a study of blood T cell repertoires in COVID-19. Across the whole study: Samples representing acute and convalescent COVID-19 were sourced from the United States, Italy and Spain. T cells, B-cell-depleted T cells, or PBMCs supplied cDNA or gDNA.

TCRdb keeps only in-frame clones here, not all; method: immunoSEQ multiplex PCR. The data hold a few hundred thousand clones, with around 84% observed a single time. This clonotype originated in a man aged 55 to 69 with acute or convalescent COVID-19. Sequencing was carried out using peripheral blood.

This CDR3 reads CASNSLAVGIKTQYF. CDR3 nucleotides: TGTGCCAGCAACTCACTAGCGGTGGGGATAAAGACCCAGTACTTC. The rearrangement joins TRBV6-5 to TRBJ2-5; 8 bases map to TRBD2. Germline CDR1 MNHEY, CDR2 SVGAGI. The V gene end was trimmed by 7 bases and the J gene end by 6 bases; junction bases not matched to a gene: 13. This CDR3 has 15 residues.